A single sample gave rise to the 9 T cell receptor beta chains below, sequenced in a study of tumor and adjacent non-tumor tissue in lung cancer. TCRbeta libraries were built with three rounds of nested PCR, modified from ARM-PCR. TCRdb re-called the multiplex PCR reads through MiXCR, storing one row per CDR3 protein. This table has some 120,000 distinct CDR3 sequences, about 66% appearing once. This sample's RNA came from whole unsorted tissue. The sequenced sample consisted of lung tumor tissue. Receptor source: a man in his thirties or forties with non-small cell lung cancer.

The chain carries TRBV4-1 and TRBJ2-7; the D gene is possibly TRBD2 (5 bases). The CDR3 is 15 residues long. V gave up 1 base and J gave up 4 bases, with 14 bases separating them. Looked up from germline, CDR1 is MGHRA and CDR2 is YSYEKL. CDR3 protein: CASSQVVAQGYEQYF. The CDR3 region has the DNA TGCGCCAGCAGCCAAGTGGTAGCGCAAGGTTACGAGCAGTACTTC.

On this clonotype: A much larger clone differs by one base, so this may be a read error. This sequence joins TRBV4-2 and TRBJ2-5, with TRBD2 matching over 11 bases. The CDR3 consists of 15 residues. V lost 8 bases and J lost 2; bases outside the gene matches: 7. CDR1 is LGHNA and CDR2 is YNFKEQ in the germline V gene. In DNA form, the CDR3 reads TGTGCCAGCTGCCCGGGGACTAGCGGACAAGAGACCCAGTACTTC. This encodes CASCPGTSGQETQYF.

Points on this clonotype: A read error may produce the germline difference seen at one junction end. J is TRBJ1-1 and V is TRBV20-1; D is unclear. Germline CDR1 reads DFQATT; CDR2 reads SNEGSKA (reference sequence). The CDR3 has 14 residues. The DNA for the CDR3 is TGCCGTGCTAGAGATCGGACGGGCAACAATGAAGCTTTCTTT. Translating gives CRARDRTGNNEAFF.

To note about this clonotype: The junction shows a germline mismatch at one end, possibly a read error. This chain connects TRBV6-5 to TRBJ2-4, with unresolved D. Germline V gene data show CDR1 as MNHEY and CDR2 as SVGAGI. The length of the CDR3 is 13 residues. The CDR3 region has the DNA TGTGTCAGCAGACCTTTAGCCAAAAACATTCAGTACTTC. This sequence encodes CVSRPLAKNIQYF.

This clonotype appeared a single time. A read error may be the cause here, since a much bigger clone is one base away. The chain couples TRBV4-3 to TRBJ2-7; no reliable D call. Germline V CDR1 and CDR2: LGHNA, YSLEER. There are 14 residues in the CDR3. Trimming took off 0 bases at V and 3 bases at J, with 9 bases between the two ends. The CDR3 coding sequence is TGCGCCAGCAGCCAAGATTACATGAACTACGAGCAGTACTTC. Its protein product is CASSQDYMNYEQYF.

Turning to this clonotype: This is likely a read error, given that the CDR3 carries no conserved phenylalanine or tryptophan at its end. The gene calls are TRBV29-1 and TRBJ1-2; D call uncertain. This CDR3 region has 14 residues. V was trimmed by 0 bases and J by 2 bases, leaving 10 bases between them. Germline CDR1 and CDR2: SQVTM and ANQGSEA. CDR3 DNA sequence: TGCAGCGTTGAAGAAATCACAGTGAACTATGGCTACACCTCC. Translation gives CSVEEITVNYGYTS.

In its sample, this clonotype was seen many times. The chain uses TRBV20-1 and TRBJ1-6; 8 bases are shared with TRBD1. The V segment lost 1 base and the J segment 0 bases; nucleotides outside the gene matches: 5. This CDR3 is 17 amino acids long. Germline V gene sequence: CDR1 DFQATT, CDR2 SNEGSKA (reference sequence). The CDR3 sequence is CSARGGQASSYNSPLHF. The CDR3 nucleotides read TGCAGTGCTAGAGGGGGACAGGCAAGCTCCTATAATTCACCCCTCCACTTT.

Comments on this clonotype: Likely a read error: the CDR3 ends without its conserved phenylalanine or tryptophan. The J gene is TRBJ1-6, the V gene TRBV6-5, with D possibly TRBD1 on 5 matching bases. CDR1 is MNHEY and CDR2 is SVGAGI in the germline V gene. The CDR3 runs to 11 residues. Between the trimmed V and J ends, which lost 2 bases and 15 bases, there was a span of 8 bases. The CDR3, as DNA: TGTGCCAGCAGTTACGGGGGTATCCTCCACTAT. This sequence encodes CASSYGGILHY.

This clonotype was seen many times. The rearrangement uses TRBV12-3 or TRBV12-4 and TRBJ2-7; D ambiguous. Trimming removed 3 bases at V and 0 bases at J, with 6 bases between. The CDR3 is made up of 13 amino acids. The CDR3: CASSFGPSYEQYF. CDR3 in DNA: TGTGCCAGCAGTTTCGGGCCCTCCTACGAGCAGTACTTC.